The following is a TCR beta chain sequence with its context. Given the absence of the conserved phenylalanine or tryptophan at the CDR3 end, a read error is likely. V lost 3 bases, J lost 4 bases, and 5 bases lay in between. The length of the CDR3 is 12 residues. The data belong to a study of blood T cells in healthy people across ages. The authors ran a second PCR of 7 to 11 cycles using a sample-barcoded 5' primer and a J-beta primer mix. A 12-random-nucleotide template-switch adaptor tagged each cDNA molecule. Each single sample gave us at least 2.5 million CDR3-containing paired-end reads. TCRdb called the 5' RACE reads again in MiXCR, with one record for every CDR3 protein. Found here are more than 900,000 distinct CDR3 sequences, 25% to 35% of them singletons; the top ten hold about 10%. These data were also reused for a study on T cells of mothers and their children. Per that paper: At a sensitivity of around 91 clones per million clonotypes, no persistent microchimeric T cell clones appeared.

Sequenced: blood. The rearrangement joins TRBV12-3 or TRBV12-4 to TRBJ2-3, with D perhaps TRBD2 (5 bases). The clonotype comes from a woman between 40 and 55 years old in good health. DNA of the CDR3: TGTGCCAGCAGTTTGGACTCAGATACGCAGTATTCT. Translated, it gives CASSLDSDTQYS.